These 32 T cell receptor beta chains originate from one sample sequenced in a study of T cell responses to AZD1222 COVID-19 vaccine. Libraries were prepared by immunoSEQ multiplex PCR; TCRdb keeps only in-frame clonotypes and omits some of them. Here the sample spans 95,000 to 150,000 clones, over 85% being singletons. The sample consisted of peripheral blood, taken on day 0 of AZD1222 vaccination. The receptors shown here come from an adult in good health.

The chain is built from TRBV6-5 and TRBJ1-2; maybe TRBD1 (6 bases). Germline V lookup: CDR1 MNHEY, CDR2 SVGAGI. This CDR3 region has 15 residues. The V and J ends lost 2 bases and 4 bases respectively, with 14 bases between them. The CDR3 is CASSYLGGHSYGYTF. The CDR3 DNA follows: TGTGCCAGCAGTTACCTGGGGGGGCATAGCTATGGCTACACCTTC.

V and J are TRBV19 and TRBJ1-5; TRBD1 might be the D (5 bases). There are 14 residues in the CDR3. V was shortened by 5 bases and J by 4 bases, with 12 bases between the two germline ends. CDR1 and CDR2 from the germline V gene are LNHDA and SQIVND (reference sequence). CDR3 amino acids: CASSEGSVNQPQHF. The CDR3 coding sequence is TGTGCCAGTAGTGAGGGGTCAGTGAATCAGCCCCAGCATTTT.

This clone was recorded once. This rearrangement joins TRBV19 to TRBJ1-5; TRBD1 might be the D (5 bases). Between the trimmed V and J ends, which lost 5 bases and 7 bases, there was a span of 9 bases. Looked up from germline, CDR1 is LNHDA and CDR2 is SQIVND (reference sequence). This CDR3 has 12 residues. The DNA for the CDR3 is TGTGCCAGTAGTCCAGGGAGCCAGCCCCAGCATTTT. Residues: CASSPGSQPQHF.

The V gene is TRBV18, the J gene TRBJ1-5; TRBD1 matches 9 bases. J was trimmed by 1 base and V by 3 bases; bases with no gene match: 7. CDR3 length: 17 residues. Looked up from germline, CDR1 is KGHSH and CDR2 is LQKENI. The chain's CDR3 is CASSPPGTGLSNQPQHF. CDR3 nucleotide sequence: TGTGCCAGCTCACCTCCCGGGACAGGGTTGAGCAATCAGCCCCAGCATTTT.

The V and J genes are TRBV18 and TRBJ2-5, with D unclear. CDR1 and CDR2 (germline): KGHSH, LQKENI. V lost 3 bases and J lost 0, with 5 bases in between. The CDR3 covers 13 residues. The CDR3, as DNA: TGTGCCAGCTCACCCACTGACCAAGAGACCCAGTACTTC. Its translation is CASSPTDQETQYF.

This chain uses TRBV5-1 with TRBJ2-2, with TRBD2 matching 12 bases. CDR1 is SGHRS and CDR2 is YFSETQ in the germline V gene. This CDR3 is 18 amino acids long. The ends lost 5 bases at V and 3 bases at J; junction bases unmatched: 11. The CDR3 sequence is CASRRGLAGGLDTGELFF. The CDR3 DNA reads as TGCGCCAGCAGGCGGGGGCTAGCGGGAGGGCTCGACACCGGGGAGCTGTTTTTT.

This chain links TRBV7-9 with TRBJ2-1, with TRBD2 matching 10 bases. There are 16 residues in the CDR3. Germline CDR1 is SEHNR and CDR2 is FQNEAQ (reference sequence). Trimming removed 5 bases from V and 6 bases from J; junction bases left unmatched: 10. For the CDR3, the DNA is TGTGCCAGCAGCGTGCTTGTAGCGGGAGGCGTCAATGAGCAGTTCTTC. As protein: CASSVLVAGGVNEQFF.

In its sample, this clone was seen a few times. The rearrangement joins TRBV7-9 to TRBJ2-3; 7 nucleotides line up with TRBD1. The trim removed 5 bases at V and 3 bases at J, leaving 8 bases unmatched. Germline V gives CDR1 SEHNR, CDR2 FQNEAQ (reference sequence). The CDR3 length is 15 residues. CDR3 sequence (DNA): TGTGCCAGCAGCCCATACACGGGACAGACAGATACGCAGTATTTT. Translating it yields CASSPYTGQTDTQYF.

The chain links TRBV5-1 to TRBJ1-2; unclear D gene. V was pared by 0 bases and J by 2 bases, with 17 bases between. The length of the CDR3 is 17 residues. Per germline, CDR1 SGHRS and CDR2 YFSETQ. The CDR3 is CASSLEDHELQNYGYTF. The DNA for the CDR3 is TGCGCCAGCAGCTTGGAGGACCATGAGCTACAAAACTATGGCTACACCTTC. The whole variable domain, filled in from reference TRBV5-1 and TRBJ1-2, reads KAGVTQTPRYLIKTRGQQVTLSCSPISGHRSVSWYQQTPGQGLQFLFEYFSETQRNKGNFPGRFSGRQFSNSRSEMNVSTLELGDSALYLCASSLEDHELQNYGYTFGSGTRLTVV.

Note on this clone: Other DNA sequences in this specimen translate into the identical CDR3. CDR3: CASSQGEGTEAFF. The CDR3 DNA reads as TGTGCCAGCAGCCAGGGGGAGGGGACTGAAGCTTTCTTT. The chain links TRBV4-2 to TRBJ1-1; TRBD1 is a possible D gene (5 bases). This CDR3 is built from 13 residues. Germline V gives CDR1 LGHNA, CDR2 YNFKEQ. The ends were cut back, 3 bases at V and 5 bases at J, with 10 bases in the middle.

The chain carries TRBV27 and TRBJ2-1; D is perhaps TRBD1 (6 bases). Germline CDR1 reads MNHEY; CDR2 reads SMNVEV (reference sequence). This CDR3 contains 11 residues. V dropped 6 bases and J dropped 10 bases, with 10 bases sitting between them. CDR3 in DNA: TGTGCCAGCAGGAGGGGGTGGGAGCAGTTCTTC. Translated, it gives CASRRGWEQFF.

In DNA, the CDR3 is TGCAGTGCTCCATCATTGGGTGAGCAGTTCTTC. Translation: CSAPSLGEQFF. The chain couples TRBV20-1 to TRBJ2-1; D is uncertain. The length of the CDR3 is 11 residues. Looked up from germline, CDR1 is DFQATT and CDR2 is SNEGSKA (reference sequence). Between the trimmed V and J ends, which lost 5 bases and 9 bases, there was a span of 11 bases.

This chain joins TRBV30 and TRBJ1-5; D not certain. The CDR3 totals 15 residues. V dropped 0 bases and J dropped 1 base, with 10 bases sitting between them. Germline loops: CDR1 GTSNPN, CDR2 SVGIG (reference sequence). The CDR3 reads CAWSVPAVSNQPQHF. The CDR3, as DNA: TGTGCCTGGAGTGTACCGGCGGTGAGCAATCAGCCCCAGCATTTT.

V usage is TRBV4-1 and J usage is TRBJ1-2; D is uncertain. The CDR3 is made up of 13 amino acids. The germline gives CDR1 MGHRA, CDR2 YSYEKL. V was trimmed by 0 bases and J by 5 bases, leaving 7 bases between them. The CDR3 spells CASSQDVGYGYTF. CDR3 bases: TGCGCCAGCAGCCAAGACGTAGGGTATGGCTACACCTTC.

The V and J genes are TRBV5-1 and TRBJ2-7, with 9 bases lining up with TRBD1. The CDR3 length is 15 residues. J gave up 2 bases and V 3 bases, and 6 bases lay outside the gene matches. Germline V gives CDR1 SGHRS, CDR2 YFSETQ. In DNA form, the CDR3 reads TGCGCCAGCAGCTCCCCCGGGACAGGGACCTACGAGCAGTACTTC. Its protein product is CASSSPGTGTYEQYF.

This clone appeared a single time. The CDR3 DNA sequence: TGTGCCAGCAGCGTCCTCCGGGGGGATGAGCAGTTCTTC. Amino acid sequence: CASSVLRGDEQFF. V gene TRBV9 combines with J gene TRBJ2-1; 7 bases are a match to TRBD2. The germline V gene encodes CDR1 SGDLS and CDR2 YYNGEE. There are 13 residues in the CDR3. Trimming cost V 2 bases and J 8 bases; bases outside gene matches: 4.

The chain joins TRBV14 to TRBJ1-6; D gene ambiguous. The CDR3 loop spans 13 amino acids. V dropped 4 bases and J dropped 7 bases, with 8 bases sitting between them. Looked up from germline, CDR1 is SGHDN and CDR2 is FVKESK. Here the CDR3 DNA reads TGTGCCAGCAGCCCCCTGACAAATTCACCCCTCCACTTT. This gives the protein CASSPLTNSPLHF.

The chain has TRBV6-5 and TRBJ2-5, with 7 bases lining up with TRBD2. Germline V CDR1 and CDR2: MNHEY, SVGAGI. The V and J ends lost 2 bases and 5 bases, in that order; junction bases with no gene match: 8. The CDR3 consists of 15 residues. For the CDR3, the DNA is TGTGCCAGCAGTTACCTACTTGGGAGGGCGGAGACCCAGTACTTC. Translating it yields CASSYLLGRAETQYF.

The V gene is TRBV7-2, the J gene TRBJ2-1; TRBD2 matches 13 bases. The J segment lost 8 bases and the V segment lost 1 base, leaving 2 bases of the junction unmatched. Germline lookup yields CDR1 SGHTA and CDR2 FQGNSA. The CDR3 runs to 15 residues. This CDR3 reads CASSLGLAGGYEQFF. The DNA of the CDR3 is TGTGCCAGCAGCTTAGGACTAGCGGGGGGCTATGAGCAGTTCTTC. The complete variable domain, with remaining parts taken from reference TRBV7-2 and TRBJ2-1, reads GAGVSQSPSNKVTEKGKDVELRCDPISGHTALYWYRQSLGQGLEFLIYFQGNSAPDKSGLPSDRFSAERTGGSVSTLTIQRTQQEDSAVYLCASSLGLAGGYEQFFGPGTRLTVL.

The gene calls are TRBV19 and TRBJ1-1; D uncertain. Germline V gene sequence: CDR1 LNHDA, CDR2 SQIVND (reference sequence). There are 16 residues in the CDR3. With 4 bases removed from V and 1 base from J, the gap between germline ends came to 16 bases. The CDR3 protein is CASSRWGGESNTEAFF. CDR3 nucleotide sequence: TGTGCCAGTAGTAGGTGGGGTGGGGAATCGAACACTGAAGCTTTCTTT.

This clone showed up just a few times. The chain has TRBV9 and TRBJ1-2, with 10 positions matching TRBD1. V lost 2 bases and J lost 2; bases outside the gene matches: 6. Germline CDR1 SGDLS, CDR2 YYNGEE. The CDR3 has 16 residues. CDR3 amino acids: CASSVLDRGLNYGYTF. CDR3 DNA: TGTGCCAGCAGCGTGTTAGACAGGGGGCTAAACTATGGCTACACCTTC.

The chain couples TRBV28 to TRBJ2-7; D possibly corresponds to TRBD2 (7 bases). Germline values: CDR1 MDHEN, CDR2 SYDVKM. There are 14 residues in the CDR3. Trimming removed 4 bases from V and 5 bases from J, with 15 bases in between. The CDR3 nucleotides read TGTGCCAGCAGTTCAGGCGGGGGCGGAGACGAGCAGTACTTC. Translating gives CASSSGGGGDEQYF.

This chain uses TRBV30 with TRBJ2-5, with D tentatively TRBD1 (5 bases). CDR1 and CDR2 from the germline V gene are GTSNPN and SVGIG (reference sequence). The CDR3 covers 11 residues. CDR3 sequence: CGIQALETQYF. CDR3 sequence (DNA): TGTGGGATACAGGCCCTGGAGACCCAGTACTTC.

The rearrangement links TRBV10-3 to TRBJ1-6, with D possibly matching TRBD1 (6 bases). V was pared by 8 bases and J by 6 bases, with 14 bases between. Germline V gives CDR1 ENHRY, CDR2 SYGVKD. CDR3 length: 14 residues. In nucleotides, the CDR3 is TGTGCCATCGGAGGGACAAACTTTAATTCACCCCTCCACTTT. This encodes CAIGGTNFNSPLHF.

Here the CDR3 DNA reads TGTGCCTGGAGTGCTCCCCCAGACAGTGACTATGGCTACACCTTC. This translates into CAWSAPPDSDYGYTF. The chain has TRBV30 and TRBJ1-2, with a tentative D call TRBD1 (5 bases). Germline CDR1 GTSNPN, CDR2 SVGIG (reference sequence). This CDR3 comprises 15 residues. The ends were cut back, 1 base at V and 3 bases at J, with 15 bases in the middle.

J is TRBJ2-7 and V is TRBV18, with 14 positions matching TRBD2. Per germline, CDR1 KGHSH and CDR2 LQKENI. Losses at the gene ends were 0 bases for V and 4 bases for J; bases not matched to a gene: 5. The CDR3 totals 17 residues. CDR3 amino acids: CASSPPAGTSGSYEQYF. CDR3 nucleotide sequence: TGTGCCAGCTCACCACCGGCCGGGACTAGCGGGAGTTACGAGCAGTACTTC.

The CDR3 loop is CASSFSGTVNYGYTF. The CDR3 bases are TGTGCCAGCAGTTTTTCCGGGACAGTAAACTATGGCTACACCTTC. V is TRBV6-5 and J is TRBJ1-2; 7 nucleotides match TRBD1. This CDR3 comprises 15 residues. Germline assignment: CDR1 MNHEY and CDR2 SVGAGI. Trimming cost V 4 bases and J 2 bases; bases outside gene matches: 7.

The chain recombines TRBV6-5 with TRBJ1-2; perhaps TRBD1 as D (6 bases). V was clipped by 8 bases and J by 4 bases, with 17 bases between them. Germline loops: CDR1 MNHEY, CDR2 SVGAGI. The CDR3 runs to 14 residues. CDR3 residues: CASVGASRGYGYTF. CDR3 in DNA: TGTGCCAGCGTGGGGGCCTCCAGGGGCTATGGCTACACCTTC.

The J gene is TRBJ1-1, the V gene TRBV10-3; weak D call: TRBD1 (5 bases). The CDR3 is made up of 12 amino acids. CDR1 is ENHRY and CDR2 is SYGVKD in the germline V gene. V lost 3 bases to trimming and J lost 9 bases, with 11 bases between them. The CDR3 nucleotides read TGTGCCATCAGTGAAGACAGACTGCAAGCTTTCTTT. Translation: CAISEDRLQAFF.

The genes are TRBV30 and TRBJ2-5, with TRBD1 matching 8 bases. The junction had 7 bases not matched to a gene; V was cut back by 5 bases and J by 5 bases. Germline loops: CDR1 GTSNPN, CDR2 SVGIG (reference sequence). The CDR3 has 13 residues. This CDR3 reads CAWSQGVTETQYF. Written as DNA, the CDR3 is TGTGCCTGGTCACAGGGGGTAACGGAGACCCAGTACTTC.

The rearrangement joins TRBV25-1 to TRBJ2-2, with TRBD1 identical over 8 bases. CDR1 and CDR2 (germline): MGHDK, SYGVNS. The J segment lost 6 bases and the V segment lost 2 bases, leaving 14 bases of the junction unmatched. This CDR3 comprises 18 residues. CDR3: CASSETTRGLSSAGELFF. CDR3 DNA: TGTGCCAGCAGTGAAACCACCAGGGGGCTTTCATCGGCCGGGGAGCTGTTTTTT. The whole variable domain, remainder taken from reference TRBV25-1 and TRBJ2-2, is EADIYQTPRYLVIGTGKKITLECSQTMGHDKMYWYQQDPGMELHLIHYSYGVNSTEKGDLSSESTVSRIRTEHFPLTLESARPSHTSQYLCASSETTRGLSSAGELFFGEGSRLTVL.

The chain links TRBV5-1 to TRBJ2-7; 13 positions agree with TRBD2. The junction had 6 bases not matched to a gene; V was cut back by 3 bases and J by 3 bases. The length of the CDR3 is 16 residues. Per germline, CDR1 SGHRS and CDR2 YFSETQ. For the CDR3, the DNA is TGCGCCAGCAGCTCCAATAGACTAGCGGGAGGCTACGAGCAGTACTTC. Amino acid sequence: CASSSNRLAGGYEQYF.